Listed here are 23 T cell receptor beta chains from one sample, sequenced in a study of CD8 T cells in Susac syndrome. Reverse transcription of about 0.5 to 1 ug RNA used random hexamers. In TCRdb, the immunoSEQ multiplex PCR reads were re-called with MiXCR into one record per CDR3 protein. This table holds approximately 230,000 distinct CDR3 sequences, 90% to 95% found once. The sample was CD4+ T cells from PBMCs. The source of these receptors is a human donor with multiple sclerosis.

The V gene is TRBV20-1, the J gene TRBJ2-3; 10 bases match TRBD2. The CDR3 runs 15 residues. The germline V gene encodes CDR1 DFQATT and CDR2 SNEGSKA (reference sequence). The J segment lost 0 bases and the V segment lost 5 bases, leaving 5 bases of the junction unmatched. The CDR3 reads CSASRTSGSTDTQYF. The DNA of the CDR3 is TGCAGTGCTTCTAGGACTAGCGGTAGCACAGATACGCAGTATTTT.

The chain couples TRBV5-1 to TRBJ2-5, with no clear D. V was pared by 2 bases and J by 5 bases, with 16 bases between. This CDR3 has 15 residues. Germline loops: CDR1 SGHRS, CDR2 YFSETQ. CDR3 coding DNA: TGCGCCAGCAGCTTTGAGGTCGGTAGGCGGGAGACCCAGTACTTC. It encodes CASSFEVGRRETQYF.

V and J are TRBV29-1 and TRBJ1-2; unclear D gene. This CDR3 is built from 10 residues. The germline V gene has CDR1 SQVTM and CDR2 ANQGSEA. V shed 6 bases and J shed 2 bases, with 4 bases lying between them. CDR3 nucleotide sequence: TGCAGCGTCGGAAACTATGGCTACACCTTC. Its protein is CSVGNYGYTF.

This clonotype was seen just once. The rearrangement joins TRBV5-1 to TRBJ2-2, with TRBD2 matching 7 bases. V lost 4 bases to trimming and J lost 5 bases; unmatched junction nucleotides: 11. Per the germline V gene, CDR1 is SGHRS and CDR2 is YFSETQ. The CDR3 is 16 residues long. This CDR3 is CASSNPGRVRTGELFF. The CDR3 coding sequence is TGCGCCAGCAGCAATCCAGGGAGGGTACGGACCGGGGAGCTGTTTTTT.

This clonotype was observed once. The chain employs TRBV9 and TRBJ2-1, with TRBD2 identical over 8 bases. Per the germline V gene, CDR1 is SGDLS and CDR2 is YYNGEE. The length of the CDR3 is 15 residues. After removal of 3 bases from V and 4 bases from J, the junction contained 6 bases not matched to a gene. DNA for the CDR3: TGTGCCAGCAGCGGGGGTAGCGGGACGTACAATGAGCAGTTCTTC. This encodes CASSGGSGTYNEQFF.

The chain employs TRBV7-2 and TRBJ1-2; D is possibly TRBD1 (5 bases). The V end lost 8 bases, the J end lost 7 bases, and 14 bases lay between the germline ends. The germline CDR1 and CDR2 sequences are SGHTA and FQGNSA. The CDR3 consists of 12 residues. In DNA, the CDR3 is TGTGCCAGCTCCCAAGGGACTTTTGGCTACACCTTC. It specifies CASSQGTFGYTF.

V gene TRBV20-1 combines with J gene TRBJ2-1, with D possibly TRBD2 on 6 matching bases. Germline V gene lookup returns CDR1 DFQATT and CDR2 SNEGSKA (reference sequence). Trimming took off 1 base at V and 5 bases at J, with 9 bases between the two ends. The CDR3 contains 13 residues. The CDR3 reads CSARAAGNNEQFF. CDR3 coding DNA: TGCAGTGCTAGAGCGGCGGGGAACAATGAGCAGTTCTTC.

The chain combines TRBV5-1 with TRBJ2-6; TRBD1 is a possible D gene (6 bases). The CDR3 contains 17 residues. Trimming shortened V by 0 bases and J by 2 bases, and 12 bases separated the two germline ends. Germline V CDR1 and CDR2: SGHRS, YFSETQ. The CDR3 reads CASSLVSSGAGANVLTF. As DNA, the CDR3 is TGCGCCAGCAGCTTGGTGTCGTCAGGGGCTGGGGCCAACGTCCTGACTTTC.

This clonotype was found once. The chain has TRBV11-2 and TRBJ1-3, with TRBD1 matching 8 bases. Germline CDR1 is SGHAT and CDR2 is FQNNGV. Trimming at V came to 6 bases and at J to 0 bases, leaving 13 bases not matched to a gene. The CDR3 has 18 residues. For the CDR3, the DNA is TGTGCCAGCAGGGGTAATTACCGACAGGGGCTCTCTGGAAACACCATATATTTT. Translated, it gives CASRGNYRQGLSGNTIYF. Supplemented by reference TRBV11-2 and TRBJ1-3, the full variable domain reads EAGVAQSPRYKIIEKRQSVAFWCNPISGHATLYWYQQILGQGPKLLIQFQNNGVVDDSQLPKDRFSAERLKGVDSTLKIQPAKLEDSAVYLCASRGNYRQGLSGNTIYFGEGSWLTVV.

J is TRBJ2-1 and V is TRBV3-1; 7 nucleotides line up with TRBD1. The ends lost 3 bases at V and 3 bases at J; junction bases unmatched: 11. Germline CDR1 is LGHDT and CDR2 is YNNKEL (reference sequence). The CDR3 extends over 17 amino acids. The CDR3 sequence is CASSHRAGQVDYNEQFF. CDR3 nucleotides: TGTGCCAGCAGCCACCGGGCTGGACAGGTAGACTACAATGAGCAGTTCTTC.

The CDR3 spells CASSILGPANEKLFF. In DNA, the CDR3 is TGTGCCAGCAGTATACTGGGGCCGGCTAATGAAAAACTGTTTTTT. The chain recombines TRBV28 with TRBJ1-4; possible D gene TRBD1, 5 bases. CDR3 length: 15 residues. The V and J ends lost 5 bases and 3 bases respectively, with 13 bases between them. Germline loops: CDR1 MDHEN, CDR2 SYDVKM. Together with reference TRBV28 and TRBJ1-4, the CDR3 gives the full variable domain: DVKVTQSSRYLVKRTGEKVFLECVQDMDHENMFWYRQDPGLGLRLIYFSYDVKMKEKGDIPEGYSVSREKKERFSLILESASTNQTSMYLCASSILGPANEKLFFGSGTQLSVL.

The chain joins TRBV5-4 to TRBJ1-6; 8 nucleotides agree with TRBD1. The germline V gene has CDR1 SGHNT and CDR2 YYREEE (reference sequence). CDR3 length: 15 amino acids. After removal of 0 bases from V and 10 bases from J, the junction contained 6 bases not matched to a gene. CDR3 protein: CASSLEGTGRSPLHF. The CDR3 DNA reads TGTGCCAGCAGCTTGGAAGGGACAGGACGATCACCCCTCCACTTT.

This sequence joins TRBV3-1 and TRBJ2-5; the D gene is possibly TRBD1 (5 bases). Trimming cost V 2 bases and J 2 bases, with 12 bases left between them. The CDR3 runs to 15 residues. Germline CDR1 reads LGHDT; CDR2 reads YNNKEL (reference sequence). The CDR3 loop reads CASSQYSQGQETQYF. CDR3 DNA: TGTGCCAGCAGCCAATATTCGCAGGGTCAAGAGACCCAGTACTTC.

CDR3 sequence: CASSFALGGEQYV. CDR3 coding DNA: TGTGCCAGCAGCTTCGCCCTGGGCGGGGAGCAGTACGTC. The chain links TRBV27 to TRBJ2-7; the D gene is possibly TRBD2 (5 bases). The CDR3 sequence is 13 residues long. Trimming shortened V by 6 bases and J by 7 bases, and 16 bases separated the two germline ends. Germline CDR1 MNHEY, CDR2 SMNVEV (reference sequence).

The gene calls are TRBV4-2 and TRBJ2-5; TRBD1 aligns across 7 bases. CDR3 length: 15 residues. The V and J ends lost 2 bases and 2 bases, in that order; junction bases with no gene match: 5. Looked up from germline, CDR1 is LGHNA and CDR2 is YNFKEQ. The CDR3 region has the DNA TGTGCCAGCAGCCAAACCGGGACAGTGCAAGAGACCCAGTACTTC. Protein product: CASSQTGTVQETQYF.

This clonotype came up once. This rearrangement joins TRBV18 to TRBJ2-7; D gene uncertain. Germline CDR1 and CDR2: KGHSH and LQKENI. V was trimmed by 5 bases and J by 5 bases, leaving 7 bases between them. The CDR3 sequence is 11 residues long. The CDR3 bases are TGTGCCAGCTCATCGCAAGACGAGCAGTACTTC. Its protein is CASSSQDEQYF.

The rearrangement uses TRBV20-1 and TRBJ2-3; 11 nucleotides align to TRBD1. The CDR3 runs 15 residues. V dropped 6 bases and J dropped 1; count of bases not matched to a gene: 6. CDR1 is DFQATT and CDR2 is SNEGSKA in the germline V gene (reference sequence). CDR3 sequence reads: CSAEDRGPGTDTQYF. The CDR3 nucleotides read TGCAGTGCCGAGGACAGGGGGCCTGGCACAGATACGCAGTATTTT.

The chain recombines TRBV4-1 with TRBJ1-2; TRBD1 matches 9 bases. After removal of 8 bases from V and 8 bases from J, the junction contained 12 bases not matched to a gene. Looked up from germline, CDR1 is MGHRA and CDR2 is YSYEKL. This CDR3 region has 14 residues. CDR3 coding DNA: TGCGCCAGCGCCCCCCGGGGACAGGGACCAGGCTACACCTTC. This encodes CASAPRGQGPGYTF.

This clonotype was observed once. The V gene is TRBV27, the J gene TRBJ2-7; D unresolved. The CDR3 covers 12 residues. The germline V gene has CDR1 MNHEY and CDR2 SMNVEV (reference sequence). Trimming took off 5 bases at V and 3 bases at J, with 8 bases between the two ends. CDR3 sequence (DNA): TGTGCCAGCAGTGCGTGGGGCTACGAGCAGTACTTC. Amino acids: CASSAWGYEQYF.

The chain couples TRBV7-9 to TRBJ2-1, with D unclear. The CDR3 covers 16 residues. Germline V lookup: CDR1 SEHNR, CDR2 FQNEAQ (reference sequence). The ends were cut back, 2 bases at V and 3 bases at J, with 14 bases in the middle. The CDR3 loop reads CASSLWAGRFYNEQFF. CDR3 coding DNA: TGTGCCAGCAGCTTATGGGCCGGCCGTTTCTACAATGAGCAGTTCTTC.

The chain recombines TRBV5-6 with TRBJ2-2; 7 positions match TRBD1. The CDR3 contains 13 residues. J gave up 8 bases and V 4 bases, and 5 bases lay outside the gene matches. The germline gives CDR1 SGHDT, CDR2 YYEEEE. The CDR3 here is CASSKTGLGELFF. CDR3 DNA: TGTGCCAGCAGCAAGACAGGGTTAGGGGAGCTGTTTTTT. Full variable domain (outside the CDR3, taken from reference TRBV5-6 and TRBJ2-2): DAGVTQSPTHLIKTRGQQVTLRCSPKSGHDTVSWYQQALGQGPQFIFQYYEEEERQRGNFPDRFSGHQFPNYSSELNVNALLLGDSALYLCASSKTGLGELFFGEGSRLTVL.

The rearrangement uses TRBV2 and TRBJ2-5, with TRBD1 matching 7 bases. Germline loops: CDR1 SNHLY, CDR2 FYNNEI. This CDR3 is built from 14 residues. V lost 7 bases to trimming and J lost 4 bases; unmatched junction nucleotides: 9. The CDR3 nucleotides are TGTGCCAGCACCTTACAGGGGCAGGGAGAGACCCAGTACTTC. Translated: CASTLQGQGETQYF. The full variable domain, its missing parts supplied by reference TRBV2 and TRBJ2-5, is EPEVTQTPSHQVTQMGQEVILRCVPISNHLYFYWYRQILGQKVEFLVSFYNNEISEKSEIFDDQFSVERPDGSNFTLKIRSTKLEDSAMYFCASTLQGQGETQYFGPGTRLLVL.

This clonotype is a singleton in its sample. The chain uses TRBV5-4 and TRBJ1-2, with D perhaps TRBD1 (6 bases). CDR3 length: 15 amino acids. V gave up 4 bases and J gave up 7 bases, with 20 bases separating them. Germline CDR1 is SGHNT and CDR2 is YYREEE (reference sequence). The CDR3 nucleotides read TGTGCCAGCAGCCCGGGGGCAACCAGGTCCCTTGGCTACACCTTC. Residues: CASSPGATRSLGYTF.